This record concerns one TCR beta chain sequence. Trimming stripped 5 bases from V and 1 base from J, with 12 bases between. Germline values: CDR1 SNHLY, CDR2 FYNNEI. The CDR3 covers 15 residues. The sample belongs to a study of blood T cell repertoires in COVID-19. Background on the study: The origin of the acute and convalescent COVID-19 samples was the United States, Italy and Spain. From T cells, B-cell-depleted T cells, or PBMCs came the material, which was cDNA or gDNA.

Authors' processing steps: How many nucleated cells were present was estimated from reference gene primer amplification. Here immunoSEQ multiplex PCR was the method, and the copy in TCRdb shows in-frame clones only, minus some. Clone size and the V and J calls come from that table; the DNA yielded D and trimming. The data contain approximately 120,000 clones, around 83% of them seen just once; the ten biggest clones take up approximately 10%. The chain joins TRBV2 to TRBJ1-5; D is unresolved. The sequenced material came from peripheral blood. The TCR sequence derives from a man aged 60-69 years with acute or convalescent COVID-19. The CDR3, as DNA: TGTGCCAGCAGTCCCGAGACGGGAAGCAATCAGCCCCAGCATTTT. Encoded protein: CASSPETGSNQPQHF.